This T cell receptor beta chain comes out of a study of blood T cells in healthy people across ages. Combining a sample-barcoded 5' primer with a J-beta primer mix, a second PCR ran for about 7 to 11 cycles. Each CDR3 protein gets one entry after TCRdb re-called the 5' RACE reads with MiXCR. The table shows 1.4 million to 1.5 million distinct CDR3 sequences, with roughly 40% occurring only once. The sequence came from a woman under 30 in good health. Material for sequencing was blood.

The DNA of the CDR3 is TGTGCCAGCTTAGGGCGTACTTATGGCTACACCTTC. As protein: CASLGRTYGYTF. The chain combines TRBV6-5 with TRBJ1-2; D ambiguous. The CDR3 extends over 12 amino acids. From germline, CDR1 is MNHEY and CDR2 SVGAGI. V was trimmed by 8 bases and J by 5 bases, leaving 12 bases between them.